Following are 27 T cell receptor beta chains from one sample sequenced in a study of T cells in Graves' hyperthyroidism and ophthalmopathy. RNA transcripts gave rise to amplified TCR beta CDR3 regions. With the HTBI primer set, the TCR CDR3 went through a first round of RT-PCR. Via MiXCR, TCRdb re-called the multiplex PCR reads, giving one row per CDR3 protein. The sample yields approximately 420,000 distinct CDR3 sequences, 14% to 15% seen once. The sample consisted of blood. Every receptor here comes from a woman aged 25 to 39 with Graves' hyperthyroidism.

This clonotype came up many times. The rearrangement joins TRBV12-3 or TRBV12-4 to TRBJ1-2, with D unclear. V was trimmed by 2 bases and J by 4 bases, leaving 14 bases between them. CDR3 length: 15 residues. CDR3 protein: CASSLMQRDGYGYTF. In nucleotides, the CDR3 is TGTGCCAGCAGTTTAATGCAGAGAGACGGCTATGGCTACACCTTC.

This sequence joins TRBV7-9 and TRBJ2-7; TRBD1 might be the D (6 bases). Trimming stripped 6 bases from V and 0 bases from J, with 18 bases between. This CDR3 has 16 amino acids. Germline values: CDR1 SEHNR, CDR2 FQNEAQ (reference sequence). The chain's CDR3 is CASRSMRGSSSYEQYF. The CDR3 DNA reads as TGTGCCAGCAGGTCCATGAGGGGGTCGAGCTCCTACGAGCAGTACTTC.

This clonotype was found many times. J is TRBJ2-3 and V is TRBV20-1, with D perhaps matching TRBD1 (5 bases). Germline CDR1 reads DFQATT; CDR2 reads SNEGSKA (reference sequence). This CDR3 contains 15 residues. With 6 bases removed from V and 0 bases from J, the gap between germline ends came to 16 bases. The CDR3 here is CSAPTAESSTDTQYF. The CDR3 bases are TGCAGTGCCCCGACAGCCGAATCTAGCACAGATACGCAGTATTTT.

J is TRBJ2-4 and V is TRBV6-1; D unresolved. The CDR3 runs to 14 residues. Trimming removed 0 bases from V and 7 bases from J, with 10 bases in between. Germline V gene data show CDR1 as MNHNS and CDR2 as SASEGT. The CDR3, as DNA: TGTGCCAGCAGTGAAGCGTTGCAGTCCAACATTCAGTACTTC. This encodes CASSEALQSNIQYF.

This clonotype was counted only a few times. The genes are TRBV4-1 and TRBJ2-2; possible D gene TRBD2, 6 bases. Trimming shortened V by 3 bases and J by 7 bases, and 21 bases separated the two germline ends. The CDR3 covers 17 residues. CDR1 and CDR2 (germline): MGHRA, YSYEKL. The CDR3 DNA reads TGCGCCAGCAGCCAGTATCTTGAGTTGCGGGGCAACGGGGAGCTGTTTTTT. It codes for CASSQYLELRGNGELFF.

This clonotype was detected ten times or more. The chain carries TRBV18 and TRBJ2-1, with 9 bases aligning to TRBD1. Trimming at V came to 3 bases and at J to 3 bases, leaving 3 bases not matched to a gene. Germline V lookup: CDR1 KGHSH, CDR2 LQKENI. The CDR3 runs 15 residues. The chain's CDR3 is CASSPGQGSYNEQFF. The CDR3 region has the DNA TGTGCCAGCTCACCGGGACAGGGAAGCTACAATGAGCAGTTCTTC.

The CDR3 loop is CSASRPGGSDEQYF. CDR3 in DNA: TGCAGTGCTAGCAGGCCAGGGGGGAGCGACGAGCAGTACTTC. This chain connects TRBV20-1 to TRBJ2-7, with D possibly matching TRBD1 (7 bases). V shed 3 bases and J shed 5 bases, with 17 bases lying between them. Germline V gene data show CDR1 as DFQATT and CDR2 as SNEGSKA (reference sequence). The CDR3 is 14 residues long.

This clonotype showed up just a few times. The rearrangement uses TRBV11-2 and TRBJ2-3; TRBD2 matches at 7 bases. V was pared by 5 bases and J by 1 base, with 18 bases of the junction left unmatched. The length of the CDR3 is 19 residues. The germline V gene has CDR1 SGHAT and CDR2 FQNNGV. Here the CDR3 reads CASSHRERTRRGGTDTQYF. CDR3 nucleotides: TGTGCCAGCAGCCACCGTGAAAGGACTAGACGGGGGGGCACAGATACGCAGTATTTT.

This clonotype occurred a few times. The chain recombines TRBV11-2 with TRBJ2-7; TRBD1 is a possible D gene (6 bases). Germline V CDR1 and CDR2: SGHAT, FQNNGV. V shed 10 bases and J shed 6 bases, with 19 bases lying between them. This CDR3 is built from 13 residues. CDR3 sequence (DNA): TGTGCCACCTCGCAGGGGTTCACTTCCGAGCAGTACTTC. It encodes CATSQGFTSEQYF.

Ten or more counts support this clonotype. The V and J genes are TRBV28 and TRBJ1-5; D unclear. V shed 4 bases and J shed 2 bases, with 12 bases lying between them. The CDR3 runs to 15 residues. Germline assignment: CDR1 MDHEN and CDR2 SYDVKM. This CDR3 reads CASSSFSQGNQPQHF. The CDR3, as DNA: TGTGCCAGCAGTTCATTTTCCCAGGGCAATCAGCCCCAGCATTTT.

This clonotype was detected ten times or more. V usage is TRBV18 and J usage is TRBJ1-5; the D is unclear. Trimming shortened V by 6 bases and J by 0 bases, and 9 bases separated the two germline ends. The CDR3 is 14 amino acids. Germline V CDR1 and CDR2: KGHSH, LQKENI. This CDR3 reads CASSKTPSNQPQHF. The CDR3, as DNA: TGTGCCAGCTCTAAGACACCTAGCAATCAGCCCCAGCATTTT.

This clonotype came up many times. This sequence joins TRBV27 and TRBJ2-3; a possible D gene is TRBD2 (6 bases). Per germline, CDR1 MNHEY and CDR2 SMNVEV (reference sequence). This CDR3 is built from 16 residues. The ends were cut back, 1 base at V and 2 bases at J, with 13 bases in the middle. The CDR3 nucleotides are TGTGCCAGCAGTTTATACGGGCGGGACTTCACAGATACGCAGTATTTT. This translates into CASSLYGRDFTDTQYF.

This clonotype has a count of ten or more. This chain links TRBV27 with TRBJ1-1; no clear D. Deletions cut 6 bases from V and 4 bases from J, with 12 bases between. The V gene's germline CDR1 is MNHEY and CDR2 SMNVEV (reference sequence). The CDR3 is made up of 13 amino acids. The CDR3 sequence: CASSLYGGTEAFF. The CDR3 DNA follows: TGTGCCAGCAGCCTGTACGGTGGCACTGAAGCTTTCTTT.

Only a few counts were recorded for this clonotype. This chain joins TRBV2 and TRBJ2-2; TRBD1 might be the D (6 bases). Germline V CDR1 and CDR2: SNHLY, FYNNEI. This CDR3 comprises 14 residues. V lost 8 bases and J 6 bases, leaving 16 bases between the germline ends. CDR3 bases: TGTGCCAGCTGCAAACTCAGGGGATCCGGGGAGCTGTTTTTT. It codes for CASCKLRGSGELFF. The variable domain in full, completed from reference TRBV2 and TRBJ2-2, reads EPEVTQTPSHQVTQMGQEVILRCVPISNHLYFYWYRQILGQKVEFLVSFYNNEISEKSEIFDDQFSVERPDGSNFTLKIRSTKLEDSAMYFCASCKLRGSGELFFGEGSRLTVL.

This clonotype was recorded many times. The V and J genes are TRBV9 and TRBJ1-2; D possibly corresponds to TRBD1 (6 bases). Trimming took 3 bases from V and 8 from J, leaving 17 bases between them. CDR3 length equals 14 residues. The V gene's germline CDR1 is SGDLS and CDR2 YYNGEE. The CDR3 nucleotides read TGTGCCAGCAGCGCGGTTACCGGGACATCAGGCTACACCTTC. Protein sequence: CASSAVTGTSGYTF.

There are many counts of this clonotype. This chain links TRBV6-1 with TRBJ2-3; TRBD2 aligns across 15 bases. The germline V gene encodes CDR1 MNHNS and CDR2 SASEGT. This CDR3 is 23 amino acids long. J gave up 1 base and V 7 bases, and 24 bases lay outside the gene matches. CDR3 residues: CASIGRGLAGTSGRLVGTDTQYF. The CDR3, as DNA: TGTGCCAGCATCGGGAGGGGGCTCGCCGGGACTAGCGGGAGGTTGGTCGGCACAGATACGCAGTATTTT.

The chain links TRBV4-2 to TRBJ1-6, with D possibly being TRBD1 (6 bases). This CDR3 comprises 14 residues. Trimming stripped 4 bases from V and 10 bases from J, with 14 bases between. Germline CDR1 reads LGHNA; CDR2 reads YNFKEQ. This CDR3 is CASSPPVTGSPLHF. The CDR3 DNA reads as TGTGCCAGCAGCCCCCCGGTGACAGGATCACCCCTCCACTTT.

This clonotype came up a few times. The V gene is TRBV4-1, the J gene TRBJ2-7; D gene unclear. The CDR3 extends over 14 amino acids. V was cut by 0 bases and J by 2 bases, with 8 bases left in between. Germline-derived CDR1 and CDR2 are MGHRA and YSYEKL. The CDR3 DNA reads TGCGCCAGCAGCCAAGAACGGTCAACCTACGAGCAGTACTTC. This sequence encodes CASSQERSTYEQYF.

This clonotype was observed a handful of times. The chain carries TRBV2 and TRBJ2-2, with 10 bases identical to TRBD1. The CDR3 length is 16 residues. CDR1 SNHLY and CDR2 FYNNEI come from the germline V gene. V was pared by 5 bases and J by 0 bases, with 3 bases of the junction left unmatched. Here the CDR3 DNA reads TGTGCCAGCAGTTGGGGACAGGGGTCGAACACCGGGGAGCTGTTTTTT. This codes for CASSWGQGSNTGELFF.

This clonotype was detected many times. This rearrangement joins TRBV3-1 to TRBJ1-1, with 7 bases lining up with TRBD1. This CDR3 spans 14 amino acids. Looked up from germline, CDR1 is LGHDT and CDR2 is YNNKEL (reference sequence). V gave up 2 bases and J gave up 10 bases; unmatched junction bases: 10. CDR3 coding DNA: TGTGCCAGCAGCCAACAATACAGGGGTGTTTCAGCTTTCTTT. Translating gives CASSQQYRGVSAFF. Based on the CDR3 plus reference TRBV3-1 and TRBJ1-1, the full variable domain is DTAVSQTPKYLVTQMGNDKSIKCEQNLGHDTMYWYKQDSKKFLKIMFSYNNKELIINETVPNRFSPKSPDKAHLNLHINSLELGDSAVYFCASSQQYRGVSAFFGQGTRLTVV.

This clonotype came up many times. This chain connects TRBV2 to TRBJ2-1, with 12 bases matching TRBD2. V lost 5 bases to trimming and J lost 6 bases; unmatched junction nucleotides: 5. Germline CDR1 is SNHLY and CDR2 is FYNNEI. The CDR3 contains 15 residues. The CDR3 loop reads CASSPLAGGGNEQFF. Here the CDR3 DNA reads TGTGCCAGCAGTCCACTAGCGGGAGGAGGCAATGAGCAGTTCTTC.

The CDR3 nucleotides are TGTGCCAGCAGCTTACGACAACGGGACACAGATACGCAGTATTTT. Residues: CASSLRQRDTDTQYF. The chain combines TRBV11-2 with TRBJ2-3; TRBD2 might be the D (5 bases). The CDR3 runs to 15 residues. In germline, CDR1 is SGHAT, CDR2 FQNNGV. Trimming took off 2 bases at V and 2 bases at J, with 11 bases between the two ends. Variable domain in full (rest from reference TRBV11-2 and TRBJ2-3): EAGVAQSPRYKIIEKRQSVAFWCNPISGHATLYWYQQILGQGPKLLIQFQNNGVVDDSQLPKDRFSAERLKGVDSTLKIQPAKLEDSAVYLCASSLRQRDTDTQYFGPGTRLTVL.

The chain joins TRBV3-1 to TRBJ2-7; a weak D match, TRBD2 (6 bases). The CDR3 has 14 amino acids. Trimming stripped 4 bases from V and 7 bases from J, with 17 bases between. In germline, CDR1 is LGHDT, CDR2 YNNKEL (reference sequence). As DNA, the CDR3 is TGTGCCAGCAGCCTTCGGGACTGGATGGGTGAGCAGTACTTC. Amino acid sequence: CASSLRDWMGEQYF.

Only a few counts were recorded for this clonotype. CDR3 bases: TGTGCCAGCAGCGTAGTCTGGGATGAGCAGTTCTTC. Its translation is CASSVVWDEQFF. The J gene is TRBJ2-1, the V gene TRBV9, with D unclear. The length of the CDR3 is 12 residues. V lost 0 bases and J lost 8, with 6 bases in between. The V gene's germline CDR1 is SGDLS and CDR2 YYNGEE.

The gene calls are TRBV20-1 and TRBJ2-1; 7 nucleotides align to TRBD2. Germline assignment: CDR1 DFQATT and CDR2 SNEGSKA (reference sequence). The V and J ends lost 2 bases and 0 bases, in that order; junction bases with no gene match: 10. The CDR3 extends over 17 amino acids. The CDR3 sequence is CSARLGAGAGSYNEQFF. The CDR3 nucleotides read TGCAGTGCTAGACTAGGGGCGGGAGCTGGCTCCTACAATGAGCAGTTCTTC.

This clonotype has ten or more counts. V and J are TRBV7-8 and TRBJ2-2; D unclear. The CDR3 has 15 amino acids. V lost 3 bases to trimming and J lost 4 bases, with 12 bases between them. The V gene's germline CDR1 is SGHVS and CDR2 FQNEAQ. The CDR3: CASSFRTRPTGELFF. CDR3 nucleotides: TGTGCCAGCAGCTTTAGAACCAGACCCACCGGGGAGCTGTTTTTT.

The V and J genes are TRBV2 and TRBJ1-2, with 8 nucleotides matching TRBD1. This CDR3 contains 10 residues. Germline V CDR1 and CDR2: SNHLY, FYNNEI. The CDR3 DNA reads TGTGTCAGGGGGACAGGAGGCTACACCTTC. Its translation is CVRGTGGYTF.